The rows below give T cell receptor beta chains drawn from one sample of a study of blood T cell repertoires in COVID-19. Libraries were prepared by immunoSEQ multiplex PCR; TCRdb keeps only in-frame clonotypes and omits some of them. The sample has 75,000 to 95,000 clones; 88% are singletons. The sample consisted of peripheral blood. The source of these receptors is a human donor in a cohort sampled during active COVID-19. Both conserved end residues are part of each CDR3. A D gene is named only where the DNA matches it firmly. Part of the rows lack a size; the others show once, few, many or a class for expanded clones.

CDR3	DNA	V	D	size	J
CAISGGSEPTNYGYTF	TGTGCCATCAGTGGGGGCAGTGAGCCCACTAACTATGGCTACACCTTC	TRBV10-3	NA	NA	TRBJ1-2
CASRFDSGGQGTEAFF	TGTGCCAGCAGGTTCGACTCCGGGGGTCAGGGAACTGAAGCTTTCTTT	TRBV13	NA	NA	TRBJ1-1
CASSQVSSYNEQFF	TGTGCCAGCAGTCAGGTGAGCTCCTACAATGAGCAGTTCTTC	TRBV6-5	NA	NA	TRBJ2-1
CASSSEIGTSGNRYEQYF	TGTGCCAGCAGCTCAGAGATTGGGACTAGCGGGAATAGGTACGAGCAGTACTTC	TRBV7-9	TRBD2	NA	TRBJ2-7
CASSRLRDTQYF	TGTGCCAGCAGCCGACTGAGGGATACGCAGTATTTT	TRBV6-5	NA	NA	TRBJ2-3
CASSVGGHLQETQYF	TGTGCCAGCAGCGTAGGGGGACACCTTCAAGAGACCCAGTACTTC	TRBV9	NA	NA	TRBJ2-5
CASSLGRVAELFF	TGTGCCAGCAGTTTAGGCAGGGTGGCGGAGCTGTTTTTT	TRBV12-3/TRBV12-4	NA	NA	TRBJ2-2
CSASGQGGGQETQYF	TGCAGCGCCAGCGGACAGGGAGGGGGTCAAGAGACCCAGTACTTC	TRBV29-1	NA	NA	TRBJ2-5
CASSLRTATNEKLFF	TGTGCCAGCAGTTTAAGAACAGCAACTAATGAAAAACTGTTTTTT	TRBV27	NA	NA	TRBJ1-4
CSVDKATSGGFNEQFF	TGCAGCGTTGATAAGGCGACTAGCGGAGGGTTTAATGAGCAGTTCTTC	TRBV29-1	TRBD2	NA	TRBJ2-1
CASSPLLASQETQYF	TGTGCCAGCTCACCACTACTAGCTTCCCAAGAGACCCAGTACTTC	TRBV18	NA	NA	TRBJ2-5
CASSPGGGNTIYF	TGTGCCAGCAGCCCAGGGGGCGGAAACACCATATATTTT	TRBV9	TRBD1	NA	TRBJ1-3
CAWSVLGGSKNNEQFF	TGTGCCTGGAGTGTACTGGGTGGGAGCAAGAACAATGAGCAGTTCTTC	TRBV30	NA	NA	TRBJ2-1
CASSYPGQGRTGELFF	TGTGCCAGCAGTTACCCTGGACAGGGTCGCACCGGGGAGCTGTTTTTT	TRBV6-5	TRBD1	NA	TRBJ2-2
CATSDLRLAGGNEQFF	TGTGCCACCAGTGATTTAAGGCTAGCGGGAGGAAATGAGCAGTTCTTC	TRBV24-1	TRBD2	NA	TRBJ2-1
CASSTGLRNQPQHF	TGTGCCAGCAGTACAGGGTTGCGCAATCAGCCCCAGCATTTT	TRBV2	NA	NA	TRBJ1-5
CAWNRREETQYF	TGTGCCTGGAACAGGAGGGAAGAGACCCAGTACTTC	TRBV30	NA	NA	TRBJ2-5
CAKTGGGYEQYF	TGTGCCAAAACTGGCGGGGGCTACGAGCAGTACTTC	TRBV3-1/TRBV3-2	TRBD2	once	TRBJ2-7
CASSQDWGANYGYTF	TGCGCCAGCAGCCAAGATTGGGGAGCTAACTATGGCTACACCTTC	TRBV4-3	NA	NA	TRBJ1-2
CASSRTGTYEQYF	TGTGCCAGCAGCCGGACAGGGACCTACGAGCAGTACTTC	TRBV6-2/TRBV6-3	TRBD1	NA	TRBJ2-7
CASSVLQGFSTGELFF	TGTGCCAGCAGCGTACTACAGGGGTTCTCCACCGGGGAGCTGTTTTTT	TRBV9	TRBD1	once	TRBJ2-2
CASSVTGGTTDTQYF	TGTGCCAGCAGCGTGACAGGGGGCACCACAGATACGCAGTATTTT	TRBV9	TRBD1	once	TRBJ2-3
CASSTRILPDTQYF	TGTGCCAGCTCAACGCGAATCCTACCAGATACGCAGTATTTT	TRBV18	NA	NA	TRBJ2-3
CASSRARGRDYGYTF	TGTGCCAGCAGCCGCGCCCGGGGTCGGGACTATGGCTACACCTTC	TRBV13	NA	NA	TRBJ1-2
CASSLKYRDIGTQYF	TGTGCCAGCAGCTTAAAGTACCGGGACATCGGGACCCAGTACTTC	TRBV5-6	NA	NA	TRBJ2-5
CASSFSALAGVIEQFF	TGTGCCAGTAGTTTCTCAGCCCTAGCGGGAGTAATTGAGCAGTTCTTC	TRBV19	TRBD2	medium-sized	TRBJ2-1
CASSPNRVSTDTQYF	TGTGCCAGCTCACCAAATCGAGTGAGCACAGATACGCAGTATTTT	TRBV18	NA	NA	TRBJ2-3
CASSNRRQGSFYGYTF	TGTGCCAGCAGCAACCGACGGCAGGGAAGCTTCTATGGCTACACCTTC	TRBV6-6	NA	NA	TRBJ1-2
CASSGGQGTNNQPQHF	TGCGCCAGCAGCGGTGGACAGGGGACAAACAATCAGCCCCAGCATTTT	TRBV23-1	TRBD1	few	TRBJ1-5
CAISDRLGAFYEQYF	TGTGCCATCAGTGACAGATTGGGGGCATTCTACGAGCAGTACTTC	TRBV10-3	NA	once	TRBJ2-7
CASSLGTGVYEQYF	TGTGCCAGTAGTTTGGGGACAGGGGTCTACGAGCAGTACTTC	TRBV19	TRBD1	NA	TRBJ2-7
CASSRASEGLGTDTQYF	TGTGCCAGCAGCCGTGCGTCCGAGGGATTGGGCACAGATACGCAGTATTTT	TRBV4-2	NA	NA	TRBJ2-3
CASSDGDRITGELFF	TGTGCCAGCAGTGATGGGGACAGAATCACCGGGGAGCTGTTTTTT	TRBV6-1	TRBD1	NA	TRBJ2-2
CASRPSEGGQPQHF	TGTGCCAGCAGACCCAGTGAGGGCGGTCAGCCCCAGCATTTT	TRBV6-6	NA	NA	TRBJ1-5
CASSLALAGEQYF	TGTGCCAGCAGCTTAGCCCTAGCAGGCGAGCAGTACTTC	TRBV11-2	NA	once	TRBJ2-7
CASRPTGSNQPQHF	TGTGCCAGCAGGCCGACAGGAAGCAATCAGCCCCAGCATTTT	TRBV6-8	NA	NA	TRBJ1-5
CASSSSTGSNQPQHF	TGTGCCAGTAGCTCCTCGACAGGGAGTAATCAGCCCCAGCATTTT	TRBV19	TRBD1	NA	TRBJ1-5
CASSLPGGENTGELFF	TGTGCCAGCAGTTTGCCCGGGGGAGAGAACACCGGGGAGCTGTTTTTT	TRBV27	NA	NA	TRBJ2-2
CASSQSDRSGYTF	TGTGCCAGCAGCCAATCTGACAGGTCTGGCTACACCTTC	TRBV3-1/TRBV3-2	NA	NA	TRBJ1-2
CASSPGGSKFF	TGTGCCAGCAGCCCAGGGGGGTCTAAGTTCTTC	TRBV7-3	NA	few	TRBJ2-1
CASSADREGLEQYF	TGTGCCAGCAGTGCGGACAGGGAGGGGCTCGAGCAGTACTTC	TRBV2	NA	NA	TRBJ2-7
CASSEALRGGPDTQYF	TGTGCCAGCAGTGAAGCGCTTCGAGGGGGCCCAGATACGCAGTATTTT	TRBV6-1	TRBD1	NA	TRBJ2-3
CASSLSGRIHTGELFF	TGTGCCAGCAGCCTTAGCGGGAGGATCCACACCGGGGAGCTGTTTTTT	TRBV11-2	TRBD2	NA	TRBJ2-2
CASSRTSGGAPDTQYF	TGCGCCAGCAGTAGGACTAGCGGGGGGGCACCAGATACGCAGTATTTT	TRBV23-1	TRBD2	NA	TRBJ2-3
CASSTERERSEQYF	TGCGCCAGCAGCACAGAGCGGGAGCGAAGCGAGCAGTACTTC	TRBV5-1	TRBD2	NA	TRBJ2-7
CASSIPRDRSHTGELFF	TGTGCCAGTAGTATACCCCGGGACAGGTCCCACACCGGGGAGCTGTTTTTT	TRBV19	TRBD1	NA	TRBJ2-2
CSVGEAAEAFF	TGCAGCGTTGGTGAGGCGGCTGAAGCTTTCTTT	TRBV29-1	NA	NA	TRBJ1-1
CATSRDRDRVNGALHF	TGTGCCACCAGCAGAGATCGGGACAGGGTGAATGGGGCCCTCCACTTT	TRBV15	TRBD1	NA	TRBJ1-6
CATSRDTVGYEQYF	TGTGCCACCAGCAGGGATACAGTGGGCTACGAGCAGTACTTC	TRBV15	NA	NA	TRBJ2-7
CAWSLSYEQYF	TGTGCCTGGAGCCTGTCCTACGAGCAGTACTTC	TRBV30	NA	NA	TRBJ2-7